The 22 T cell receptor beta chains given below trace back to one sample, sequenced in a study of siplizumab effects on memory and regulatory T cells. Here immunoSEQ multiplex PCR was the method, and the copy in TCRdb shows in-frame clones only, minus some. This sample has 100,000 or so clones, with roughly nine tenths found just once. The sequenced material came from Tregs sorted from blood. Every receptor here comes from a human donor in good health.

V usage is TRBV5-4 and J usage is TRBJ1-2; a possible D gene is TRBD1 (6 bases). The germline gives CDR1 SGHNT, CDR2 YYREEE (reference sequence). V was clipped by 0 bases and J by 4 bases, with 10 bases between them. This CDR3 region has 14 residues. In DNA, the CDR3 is TGTGCCAGCAGCTTGGGGACAGTAGTCTATGGCTACACCTTC. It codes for CASSLGTVVYGYTF.

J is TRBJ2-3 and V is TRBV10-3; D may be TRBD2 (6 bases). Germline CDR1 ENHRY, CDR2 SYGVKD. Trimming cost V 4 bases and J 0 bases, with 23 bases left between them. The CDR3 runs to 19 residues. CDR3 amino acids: CAISARGGTSQFSTDTQYF. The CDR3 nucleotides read TGTGCCATCAGTGCACGGGGTGGGACTTCCCAATTTAGCACAGATACGCAGTATTTT.

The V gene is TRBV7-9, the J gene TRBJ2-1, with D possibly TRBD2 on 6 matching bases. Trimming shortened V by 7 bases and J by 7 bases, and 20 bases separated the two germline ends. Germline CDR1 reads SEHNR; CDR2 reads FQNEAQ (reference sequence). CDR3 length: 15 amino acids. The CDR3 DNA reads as TGTGCCAGCACCCGTGGGGTGGGGGGTCAGAATGAGCAGTTCTTC. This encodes CASTRGVGGQNEQFF. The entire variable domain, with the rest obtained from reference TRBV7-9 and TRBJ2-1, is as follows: DTGVSQNPRHKITKRGQNVTFRCDPISEHNRLYWYRQTLGQGPEFLTYFQNEAQLEKSRLLSDRFSAERPKGSFSTLEIQRTEQGDSAMYLCASTRGVGGQNEQFFGPGTRLTVL.

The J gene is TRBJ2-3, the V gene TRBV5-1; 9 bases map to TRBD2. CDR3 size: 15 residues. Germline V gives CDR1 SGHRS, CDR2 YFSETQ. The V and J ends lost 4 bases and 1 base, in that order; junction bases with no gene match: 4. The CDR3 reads CASSLRTSGTDTQYF. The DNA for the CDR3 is TGCGCCAGCAGCCTAAGGACTAGCGGCACAGATACGCAGTATTTT.

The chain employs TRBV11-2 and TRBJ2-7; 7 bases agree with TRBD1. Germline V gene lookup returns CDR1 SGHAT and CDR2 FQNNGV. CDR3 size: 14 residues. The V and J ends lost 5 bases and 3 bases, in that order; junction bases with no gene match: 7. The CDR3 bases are TGTGCCAGCAGCCATCGGGACAGCTTCTACGAGCAGTACTTC. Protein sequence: CASSHRDSFYEQYF.

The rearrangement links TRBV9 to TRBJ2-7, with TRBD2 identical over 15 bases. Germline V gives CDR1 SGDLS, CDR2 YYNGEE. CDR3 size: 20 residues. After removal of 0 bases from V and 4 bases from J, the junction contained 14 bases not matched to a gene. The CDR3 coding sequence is TGTGCCAGCAGCGTAGTCAAAAGGACTAGCGGGAGGGCAGTGCGGTACGAGCAGTACTTC. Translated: CASSVVKRTSGRAVRYEQYF.

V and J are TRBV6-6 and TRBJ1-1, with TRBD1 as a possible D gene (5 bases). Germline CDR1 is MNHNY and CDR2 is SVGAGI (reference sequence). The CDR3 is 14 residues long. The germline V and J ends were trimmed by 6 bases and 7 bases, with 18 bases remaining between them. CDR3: CASRWARAVDEAFF. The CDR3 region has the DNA TGTGCCAGCAGATGGGCCAGGGCCGTCGATGAAGCTTTCTTT.

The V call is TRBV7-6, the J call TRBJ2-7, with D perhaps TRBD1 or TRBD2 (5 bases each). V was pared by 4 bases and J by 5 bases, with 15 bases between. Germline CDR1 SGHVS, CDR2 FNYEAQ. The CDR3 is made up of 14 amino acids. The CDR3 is CASSSSGSGDEQYF. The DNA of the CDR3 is TGTGCCAGCAGCTCCTCAGGGAGTGGCGACGAGCAGTACTTC.

CDR3: CASSPTQGAGSYGYTF. As DNA, the CDR3 is TGCGCCAGCAGCCCGACCCAGGGGGCTGGGAGCTATGGCTACACCTTC. The V gene is TRBV5-1, the J gene TRBJ1-2; TRBD1 agrees at 8 bases. CDR1 is SGHRS, CDR2 YFSETQ, per germline. The ends lost 4 bases at V and 4 bases at J; junction bases unmatched: 12. CDR3 size: 16 residues. Complete variable domain (other parts from reference TRBV5-1 and TRBJ1-2): KAGVTQTPRYLIKTRGQQVTLSCSPISGHRSVSWYQQTPGQGLQFLFEYFSETQRNKGNFPGRFSGRQFSNSRSEMNVSTLELGDSALYLCASSPTQGAGSYGYTFGSGTRLTVV.

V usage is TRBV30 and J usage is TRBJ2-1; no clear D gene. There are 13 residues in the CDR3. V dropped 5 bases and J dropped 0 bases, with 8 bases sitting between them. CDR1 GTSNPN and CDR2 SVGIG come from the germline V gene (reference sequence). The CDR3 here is CAWGGPSYNEQFF. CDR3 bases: TGTGCCTGGGGTGGGCCCTCCTACAATGAGCAGTTCTTC.

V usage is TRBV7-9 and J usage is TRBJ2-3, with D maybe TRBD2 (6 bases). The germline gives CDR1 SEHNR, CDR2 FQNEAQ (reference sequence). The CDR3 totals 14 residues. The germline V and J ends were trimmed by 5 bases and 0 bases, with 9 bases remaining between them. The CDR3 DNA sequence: TGTGCCAGCAGCCCCGGGACTAGCACAGATACGCAGTATTTT. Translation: CASSPGTSTDTQYF.

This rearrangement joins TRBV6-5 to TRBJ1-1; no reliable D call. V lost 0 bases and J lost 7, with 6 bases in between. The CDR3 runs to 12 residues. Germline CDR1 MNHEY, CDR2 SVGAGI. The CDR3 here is CASSYSWGEAFF. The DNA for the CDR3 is TGTGCCAGCAGTTACTCTTGGGGTGAAGCTTTCTTT.

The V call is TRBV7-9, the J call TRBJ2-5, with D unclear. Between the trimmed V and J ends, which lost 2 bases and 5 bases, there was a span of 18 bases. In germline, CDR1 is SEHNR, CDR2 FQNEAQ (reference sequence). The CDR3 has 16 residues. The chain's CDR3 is CASSLTRSYVGETQYF. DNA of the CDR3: TGTGCCAGCAGCTTAACAAGGTCGTATGTCGGGGAGACCCAGTACTTC.

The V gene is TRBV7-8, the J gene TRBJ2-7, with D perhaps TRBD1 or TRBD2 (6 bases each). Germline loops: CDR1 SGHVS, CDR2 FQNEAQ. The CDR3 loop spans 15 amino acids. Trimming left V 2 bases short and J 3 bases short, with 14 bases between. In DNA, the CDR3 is TGTGCCAGCAGCTTAACCCGGGGGCGAGGCTACGAGCAGTACTTC. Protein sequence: CASSLTRGRGYEQYF.

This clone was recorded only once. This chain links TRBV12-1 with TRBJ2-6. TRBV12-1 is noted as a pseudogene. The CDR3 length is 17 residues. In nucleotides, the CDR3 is TGTGCCAGCAGCCCTCGGCGTCGTGGCTCTGGGGCCAACGTCCTGACTTTC. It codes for CASSPRRRGSGANVLTF.

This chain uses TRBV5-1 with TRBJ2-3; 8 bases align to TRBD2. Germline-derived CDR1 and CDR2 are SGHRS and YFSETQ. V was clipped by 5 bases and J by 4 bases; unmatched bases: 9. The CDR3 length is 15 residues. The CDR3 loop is CASRRREGGADTQYF. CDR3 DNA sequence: TGCGCCAGCAGACGTCGGGAGGGTGGCGCAGATACGCAGTATTTT.

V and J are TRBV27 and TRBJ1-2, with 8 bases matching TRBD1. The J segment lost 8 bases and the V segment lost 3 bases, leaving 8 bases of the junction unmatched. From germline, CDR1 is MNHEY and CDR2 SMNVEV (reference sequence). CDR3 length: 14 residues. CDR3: CASSFTGGLYGYTF. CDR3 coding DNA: TGTGCCAGCAGTTTTACAGGGGGTTTATACGGCTACACCTTC.

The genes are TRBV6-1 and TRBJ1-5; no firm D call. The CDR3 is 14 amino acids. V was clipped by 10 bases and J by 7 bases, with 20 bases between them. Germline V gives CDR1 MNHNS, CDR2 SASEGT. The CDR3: CATSPESRSQPQHF. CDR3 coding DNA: TGTGCCACCTCGCCGGAAAGTAGATCGCAGCCCCAGCATTTT.

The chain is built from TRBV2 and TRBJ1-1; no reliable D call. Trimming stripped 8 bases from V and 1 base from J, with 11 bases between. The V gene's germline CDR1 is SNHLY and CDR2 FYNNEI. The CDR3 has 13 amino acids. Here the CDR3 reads CASLVGGNTEAFF. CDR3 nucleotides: TGTGCCAGCTTGGTAGGAGGGAACACTGAAGCTTTCTTT.

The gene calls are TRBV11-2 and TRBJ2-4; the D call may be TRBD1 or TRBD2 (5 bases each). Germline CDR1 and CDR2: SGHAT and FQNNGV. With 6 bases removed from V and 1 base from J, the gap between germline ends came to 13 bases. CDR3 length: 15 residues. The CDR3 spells CASSYGALAKNIQYF. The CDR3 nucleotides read TGTGCCAGCAGTTACGGGGCTTTGGCCAAAAACATTCAGTACTTC.

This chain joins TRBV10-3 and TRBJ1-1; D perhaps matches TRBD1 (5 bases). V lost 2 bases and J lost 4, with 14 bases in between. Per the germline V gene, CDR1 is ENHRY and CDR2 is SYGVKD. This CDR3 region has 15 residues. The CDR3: CAISEGVEGFTEAFF. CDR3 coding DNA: TGTGCCATCAGTGAGGGTGTGGAGGGGTTCACTGAAGCTTTCTTT.

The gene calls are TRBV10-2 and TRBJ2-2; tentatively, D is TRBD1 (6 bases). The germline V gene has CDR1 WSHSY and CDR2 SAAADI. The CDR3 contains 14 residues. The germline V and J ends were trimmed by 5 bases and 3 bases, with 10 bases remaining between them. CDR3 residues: CASSWTEDTGELFF. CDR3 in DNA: TGCGCCAGCAGTTGGACAGAAGACACCGGGGAGCTGTTTTTT.